A selection of T cell receptor beta chains follows, all from one sample in a study of blood T cell repertoires in COVID-19. Clones were read by immunoSEQ multiplex PCR, and TCRdb kept only the in-frame ones, dropping some. Seen here are 150,000 to 200,000 clones, approximately 80% observed once, and the top ten hold 13% to 15%. The sequenced material came from PBMCs or T cells enriched from blood (not recorded which). The source is a man aged 55 to 70 who had been exposed to COVID-19. The CDR3 runs from the conserved cysteine through the conserved F or W. A D gene is named only where the DNA matches it firmly. Expanded clones are given a class, and other clones once, few, many or no size at all.

12,TRBJ1-1,NA,TRBV29-1,NA,TGCAGCGTTGCTCAGACTAACACTGAAGCTTTCTTT,CSVAQTNTEAFF
19,TRBJ2-2,TRBD1,TRBV7-8,once,TGTGCCAGCAGGGACAACGCGAACCGGGGGACAGGAAGAACCGGGGAGCTGTTTTTT,CASRDNANRGTGRTGELFF
16,TRBJ2-3,TRBD2,TRBV6-2/TRBV6-3,NA,TGTGCCAGCAGTTTCTCGGGGGAACCGAACGGGGGGACGCAGTATTTT,CASSFSGEPNGGTQYF
13,TRBJ1-5,NA,TRBV19,NA,TGTGCCAGTAGTATAGACCAGAATCAGCCCCAGCATTTT,CASSIDQNQPQHF
15,TRBJ2-1,NA,TRBV29-1,NA,TGCAGCGTCCGCGGTGGCGACCGCTTCTACAATGAGCAGTTCTTC,CSVRGGDRFYNEQFF
12,TRBJ1-1,TRBD1,TRBV7-9,NA,TGTGCCAGCAGCGGAACCGGGACAGGGTCTTTCTTT,CASSGTGTGSFF
15,TRBJ2-7,NA,TRBV7-8,NA,TGTGCCAGCAGCCTACAATTGACGGGAAACTACGAGCAGTACTTC,CASSLQLTGNYEQYF
13,TRBJ2-7,NA,TRBV2,NA,TGTGCCAGCAGTGAATTTAAGGGAGCCGAGCAGTACTTC,CASSEFKGAEQYF
16,TRBJ2-7,NA,TRBV12-2,NA,TGTGCAAGTCGCTTAAGGGGTCCGGGACTAGACTACGAGCAGTACTTC,CASRLRGPGLDYEQYF
18,TRBJ2-2,TRBD2,TRBV2,NA,TGTGCCAGCAGTGAAGTAGCTAGCGGACAAGTGTCCGCCGGGGAGCTGTTTTTT,CASSEVASGQVSAGELFF